This TCR beta chain was recovered during a study of blood T cell repertoires in COVID-19. Study as a whole: Spain, Italy and the United States supplied samples that represented acute and convalescent COVID-19.

Method: immunoSEQ multiplex PCR; TCRdb's copy keeps in-frame clones and lacks some. Of 60,000 to 70,000 clones in the sample, about 86% are singletons; the top ten hold more than 15%. Germline CDR1 is MGHDK and CDR2 is SYGVNS. Unmatched junction bases numbered 5, after V lost 5 bases and J lost 2 bases. The CDR3 is 15 amino acids. The V and J genes are TRBV25-1 and TRBJ2-5, with 10 bases identical to TRBD2. The TCR comes from a man aged 35-49 years with COVID-19, enrolled during active disease. Sequences were obtained from peripheral blood. The CDR3 coding sequence is TGTGCCAGCAGTCCAAGCGGGGGGGGACAAGAGACCCAGTACTTC. Translating gives CASSPSGGGQETQYF.